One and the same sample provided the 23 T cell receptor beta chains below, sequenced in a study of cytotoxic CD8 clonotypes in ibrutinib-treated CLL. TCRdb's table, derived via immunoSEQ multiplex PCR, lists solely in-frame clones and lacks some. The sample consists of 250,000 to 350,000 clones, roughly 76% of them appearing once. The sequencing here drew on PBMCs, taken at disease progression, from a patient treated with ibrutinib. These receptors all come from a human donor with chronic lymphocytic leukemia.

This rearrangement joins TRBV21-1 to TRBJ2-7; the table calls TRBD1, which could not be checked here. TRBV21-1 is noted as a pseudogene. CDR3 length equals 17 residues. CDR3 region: CASSLLEGTGCFYEQYF. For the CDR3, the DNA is TGTGCCAGCAGCTTATTGGAGGGGACAGGCTGCTTCTACGAGCAGTACTTC.

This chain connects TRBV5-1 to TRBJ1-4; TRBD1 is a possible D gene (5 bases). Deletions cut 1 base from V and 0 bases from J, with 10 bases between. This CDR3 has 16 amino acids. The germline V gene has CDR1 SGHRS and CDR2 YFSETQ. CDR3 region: CASSLQSGATNEKLFF. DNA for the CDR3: TGCGCCAGCAGCTTGCAGTCGGGGGCAACTAATGAAAAACTGTTTTTT.

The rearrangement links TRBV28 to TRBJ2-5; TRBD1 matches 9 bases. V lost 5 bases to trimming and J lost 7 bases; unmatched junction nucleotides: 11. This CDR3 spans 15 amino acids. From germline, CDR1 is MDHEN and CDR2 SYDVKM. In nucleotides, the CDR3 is TGTGCCAGCAGTGCTACAGGGGGCGGCACTTGGACCCAGTACTTC. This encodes CASSATGGGTWTQYF.

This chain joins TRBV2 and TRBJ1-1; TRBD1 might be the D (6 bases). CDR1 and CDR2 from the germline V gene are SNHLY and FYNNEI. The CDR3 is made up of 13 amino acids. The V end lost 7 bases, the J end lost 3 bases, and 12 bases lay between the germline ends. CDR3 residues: CASMNREDTEAFF. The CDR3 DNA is TGTGCCAGCATGAACAGGGAGGACACTGAAGCTTTCTTT.

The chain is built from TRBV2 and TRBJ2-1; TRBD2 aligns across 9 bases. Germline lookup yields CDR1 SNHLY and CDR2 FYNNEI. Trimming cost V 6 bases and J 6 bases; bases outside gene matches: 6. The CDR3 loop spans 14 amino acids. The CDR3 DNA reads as TGTGCCAGCAGACGCGGGAGGGCCCCCAATGAGCAGTTCTTC. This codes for CASRRGRAPNEQFF.

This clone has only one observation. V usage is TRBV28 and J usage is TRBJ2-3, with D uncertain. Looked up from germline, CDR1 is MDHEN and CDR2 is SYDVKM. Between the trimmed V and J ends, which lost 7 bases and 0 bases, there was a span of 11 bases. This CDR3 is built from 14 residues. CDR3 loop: CASTLPGSTDTQYF. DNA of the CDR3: TGTGCCAGCACCTTGCCCGGCAGCACAGATACGCAGTATTTT.

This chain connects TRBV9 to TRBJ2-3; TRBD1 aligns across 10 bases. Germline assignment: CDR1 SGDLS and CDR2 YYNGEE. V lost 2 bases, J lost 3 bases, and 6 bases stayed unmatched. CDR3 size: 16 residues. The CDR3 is CASSVPRQGATDTQYF. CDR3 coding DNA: TGTGCCAGCAGCGTCCCTCGACAGGGGGCAACAGATACGCAGTATTTT.

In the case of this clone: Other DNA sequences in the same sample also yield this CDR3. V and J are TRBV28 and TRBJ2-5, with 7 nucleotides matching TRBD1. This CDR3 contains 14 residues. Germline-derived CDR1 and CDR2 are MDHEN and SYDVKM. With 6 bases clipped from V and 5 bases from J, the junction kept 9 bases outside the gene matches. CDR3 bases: TGTGCCAGCAGACCCTGGACAGGTGGGGAGACCCAGTACTTC. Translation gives CASRPWTGGETQYF.

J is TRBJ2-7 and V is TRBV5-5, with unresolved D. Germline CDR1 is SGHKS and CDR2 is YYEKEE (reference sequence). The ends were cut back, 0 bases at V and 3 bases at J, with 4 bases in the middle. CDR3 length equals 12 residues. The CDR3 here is CASSLGLYEQYF. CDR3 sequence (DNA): TGTGCCAGCAGCTTGGGGCTCTACGAGCAGTACTTC.

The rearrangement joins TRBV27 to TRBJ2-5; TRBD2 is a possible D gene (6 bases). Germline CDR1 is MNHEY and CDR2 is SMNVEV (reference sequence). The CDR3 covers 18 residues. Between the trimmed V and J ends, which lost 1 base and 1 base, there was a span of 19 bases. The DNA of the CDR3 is TGTGCCAGCAGTTTATACCCGGGTGTTGGGGGAGGCCAAGAGACCCAGTACTTC. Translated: CASSLYPGVGGGQETQYF.

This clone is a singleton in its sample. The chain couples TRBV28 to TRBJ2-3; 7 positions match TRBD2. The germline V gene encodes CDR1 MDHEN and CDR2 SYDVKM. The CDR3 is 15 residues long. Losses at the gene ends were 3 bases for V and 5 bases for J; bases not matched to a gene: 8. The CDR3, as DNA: TGTGCCAGCAGTTTTGGCGGGAGCCCTGGAGATACGCAGTATTTT. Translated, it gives CASSFGGSPGDTQYF.

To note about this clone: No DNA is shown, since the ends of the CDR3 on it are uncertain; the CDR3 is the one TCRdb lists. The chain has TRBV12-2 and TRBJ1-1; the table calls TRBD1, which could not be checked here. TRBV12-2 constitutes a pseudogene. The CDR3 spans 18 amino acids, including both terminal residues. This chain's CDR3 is CASRPWGRGNRVNTEAFF.

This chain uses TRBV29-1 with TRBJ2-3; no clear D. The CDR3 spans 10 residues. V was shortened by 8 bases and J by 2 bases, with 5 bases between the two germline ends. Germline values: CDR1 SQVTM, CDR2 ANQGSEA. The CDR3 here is CSSSTDTQYF. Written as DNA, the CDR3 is TGCAGCTCTTCCACAGATACGCAGTATTTT.

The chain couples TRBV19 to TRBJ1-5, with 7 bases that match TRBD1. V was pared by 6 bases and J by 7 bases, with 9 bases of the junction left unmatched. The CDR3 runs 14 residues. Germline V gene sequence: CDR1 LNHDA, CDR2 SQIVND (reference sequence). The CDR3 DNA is TGTGCCAGTAGGTCCGACAGGGACGGCCAGCCCCAGCATTTT. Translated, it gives CASRSDRDGQPQHF. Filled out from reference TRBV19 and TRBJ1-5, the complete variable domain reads DGGITQSPKYLFRKEGQNVTLSCEQNLNHDAMYWYRQDPGQGLRLIYYSQIVNDFQKGDIAEGYSVSREKKESFPLTVTSAQKNPTAFYLCASRSDRDGQPQHFGDGTRLSIL.

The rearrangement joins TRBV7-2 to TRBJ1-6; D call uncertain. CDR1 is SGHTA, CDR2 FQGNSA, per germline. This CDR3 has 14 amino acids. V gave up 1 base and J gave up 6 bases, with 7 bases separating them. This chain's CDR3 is CASSLGRSNSPLHF. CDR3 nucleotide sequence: TGTGCCAGCAGCTTAGGCAGGAGTAATTCACCCCTCCACTTT.

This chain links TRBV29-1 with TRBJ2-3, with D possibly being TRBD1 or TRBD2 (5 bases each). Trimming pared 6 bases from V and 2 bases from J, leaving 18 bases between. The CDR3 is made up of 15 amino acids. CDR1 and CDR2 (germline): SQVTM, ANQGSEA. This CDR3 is CSVTPRGGYTDTQYF. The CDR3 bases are TGCAGCGTAACTCCTCGGGGCGGATACACAGATACGCAGTATTTT.

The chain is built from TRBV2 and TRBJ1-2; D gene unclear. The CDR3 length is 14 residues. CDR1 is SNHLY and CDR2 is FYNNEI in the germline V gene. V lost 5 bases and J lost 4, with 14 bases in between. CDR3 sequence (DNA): TGTGCCAGCAGTACCAGTGAGGGTCCCTATGGCTACACCTTC. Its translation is CASSTSEGPYGYTF.

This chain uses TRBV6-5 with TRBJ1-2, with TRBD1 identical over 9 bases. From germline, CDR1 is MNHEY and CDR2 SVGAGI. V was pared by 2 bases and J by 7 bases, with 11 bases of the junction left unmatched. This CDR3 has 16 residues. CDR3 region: CASSYGTGYRRGGYTF. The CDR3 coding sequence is TGTGCCAGCAGTTACGGGACAGGGTACCGGAGAGGTGGCTACACCTTC.

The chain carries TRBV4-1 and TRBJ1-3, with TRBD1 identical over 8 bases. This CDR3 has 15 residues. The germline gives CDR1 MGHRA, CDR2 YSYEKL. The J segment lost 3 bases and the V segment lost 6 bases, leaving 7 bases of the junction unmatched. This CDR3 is CASSFQGAGGNTIYF. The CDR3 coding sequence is TGCGCCAGCAGTTTCCAGGGGGCGGGTGGAAACACCATATATTTT.

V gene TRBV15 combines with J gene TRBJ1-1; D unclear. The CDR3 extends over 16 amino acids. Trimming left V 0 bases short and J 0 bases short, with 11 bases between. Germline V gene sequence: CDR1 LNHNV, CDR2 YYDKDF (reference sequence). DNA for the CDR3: TGTGCCACCAGCAGAGATCGGGGTTCCTTGAACACTGAAGCTTTCTTT. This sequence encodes CATSRDRGSLNTEAFF. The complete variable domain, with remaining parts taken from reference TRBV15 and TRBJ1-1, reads DAMVIQNPRYQVTQFGKPVTLSCSQTLNHNVMYWYQQKSSQAPKLLFHYYDKDFNNEADTPDNFQSRRPNTSFCFLDIRSPGLGDTAMYLCATSRDRGSLNTEAFFGQGTRLTVV.

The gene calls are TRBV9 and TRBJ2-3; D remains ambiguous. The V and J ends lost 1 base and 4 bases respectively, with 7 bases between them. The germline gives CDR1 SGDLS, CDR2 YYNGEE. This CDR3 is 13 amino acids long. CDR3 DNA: TGTGCCAGCAGCGTAATAGGGCCAGATACGCAGTATTTT. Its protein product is CASSVIGPDTQYF. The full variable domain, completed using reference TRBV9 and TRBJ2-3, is DSGVTQTPKHLITATGQRVTLRCSPRSGDLSVYWYQQSLDQGLQFLIQYYNGEERAKGNILERFSAQQFPDLHSELNLSSLELGDSALYFCASSVIGPDTQYFGPGTRLTVL.

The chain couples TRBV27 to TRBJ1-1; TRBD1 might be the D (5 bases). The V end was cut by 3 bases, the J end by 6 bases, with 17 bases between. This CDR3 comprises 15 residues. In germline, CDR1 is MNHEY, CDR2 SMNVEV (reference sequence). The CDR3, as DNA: TGTGCCAGCAGTTTGACCAGGGTACCATACGCTGAAGCTTTCTTT. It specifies CASSLTRVPYAEAFF.

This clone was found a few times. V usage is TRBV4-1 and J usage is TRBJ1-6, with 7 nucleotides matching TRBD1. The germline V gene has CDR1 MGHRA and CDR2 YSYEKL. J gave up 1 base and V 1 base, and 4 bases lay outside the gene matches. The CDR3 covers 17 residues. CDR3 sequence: CASSQGQGRSYNSPLHF. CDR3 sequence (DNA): TGCGCCAGCAGCCAAGGACAGGGAAGATCCTATAATTCACCCCTCCACTTT.